Listed here are 23 T cell receptor beta chains from one sample, sequenced in a study of shared clonotypes between healthy human individuals. Assay used: immunoSEQ multiplex PCR; TCRdb lists only in-frame clones, some missing. This table has roughly 2,000,000 clones, about 95% appearing once. Naive CD8 cells comprised CD45RO-negative, CCR7-positively selected cells, excluding terminally differentiated effector memory CD45RA+ cells. The sequenced sample consisted of naive CD8+ T cells sorted from blood. The receptors come from a man between 18 and 35 years old in good health.

J is TRBJ2-6 and V is TRBV4-3; weak D call: TRBD1 (5 bases). This CDR3 is built from 14 residues. The V gene lost 4 bases and the J gene lost 7 bases, with 11 bases spanning the gap. Germline-derived CDR1 and CDR2 are LGHNA and YSLEER. In DNA, the CDR3 is TGCGCCAGCAGCCCCTTAGGGGAAGCCAACGTCCTGACTTTC. Protein sequence: CASSPLGEANVLTF.

The chain joins TRBV10-3 to TRBJ1-5; no clear D. This CDR3 region has 16 residues. CDR1 and CDR2 (germline): ENHRY, SYGVKD. V dropped 0 bases and J dropped 8 bases, with 17 bases sitting between them. In DNA form, the CDR3 reads TGTGCCATCAGTGAGTCGACTCGACCGCCTAACGAGCCCCAGCATTTT. Amino acid sequence: CAISESTRPPNEPQHF.

This chain uses TRBV6-5 with TRBJ2-2; no clear D. Germline loops: CDR1 MNHEY, CDR2 SVGAGI. The CDR3 runs to 14 residues. Trimming cost V 6 bases and J 6 bases, with 14 bases left between them. CDR3: CASSLQGYAGELFF. The CDR3 nucleotides read TGTGCCAGCAGCCTTCAAGGTTATGCCGGGGAGCTGTTTTTT.

This sequence joins TRBV28 and TRBJ1-1; D not certain. Germline lookup yields CDR1 MDHEN and CDR2 SYDVKM. This CDR3 contains 16 residues. Trimming shortened V by 5 bases and J by 3 bases, and 19 bases separated the two germline ends. CDR3 loop: CASSHPETWEDTEAFF. The CDR3 region has the DNA TGTGCCAGCAGTCACCCCGAAACATGGGAGGACACTGAAGCTTTCTTT.

This clone is a singleton in its sample. The same CDR3 also results from other DNA sequences found in this sample. The rearrangement joins TRBV27 to TRBJ2-7; the D gene is possibly TRBD2 (6 bases). Deletions cut 1 base from V and 2 bases from J, with 9 bases between. CDR1 and CDR2 (germline): MNHEY, SMNVEV (reference sequence). This CDR3 comprises 14 residues. CDR3 bases: TGTGCCAGCAGTTTATTCGGGGGACCCTACGAGCAGTACTTC. It translates to CASSLFGGPYEQYF.

This clone was recorded a few times. V gene TRBV6-1 combines with J gene TRBJ1-5; no firm D call. Germline CDR1 MNHNS, CDR2 SASEGT. CDR3 length: 15 residues. The germline V and J ends were trimmed by 1 base and 0 bases, with 7 bases remaining between them. The CDR3 region is CASSEEWDSNQPQHF. The CDR3 DNA follows: TGTGCCAGCAGTGAAGAATGGGATAGCAATCAGCCCCAGCATTTT.

About this clone itself: The identical CDR3 is also encoded by other nucleotide sequences in the sample. The CDR3 DNA reads as TGTGCCAGCAGTTCTACCGGGACAGGGGCCTACGAGCAGTACTTC. Its translation is CASSSTGTGAYEQYF. The chain joins TRBV27 to TRBJ2-7, with 10 bases fitting TRBD1. The length of the CDR3 is 15 residues. Germline V gene sequence: CDR1 MNHEY, CDR2 SMNVEV (reference sequence). V lost 4 bases to trimming and J lost 2 bases; unmatched junction nucleotides: 5.

This chain joins TRBV5-8 and TRBJ2-1; D is unclear. Germline V CDR1 and CDR2: SGHTS, YDEGEE. The V end lost 0 bases, the J end lost 0 bases, and 16 bases lay between the germline ends. The length of the CDR3 is 18 residues. CDR3 coding DNA: TGTGCCAGCAGCTTGGTTTCTTTGTTAGGAAGCTCCTACAATGAGCAGTTCTTC. Its protein is CASSLVSLLGSSYNEQFF.

The chain links TRBV7-9 to TRBJ2-1, with 14 bases that match TRBD2. Unmatched junction bases numbered 13, after V lost 5 bases and J lost 10 bases. Per germline, CDR1 SEHNR and CDR2 FQNEAQ (reference sequence). This CDR3 spans 17 amino acids. The CDR3 nucleotides are TGTGCCAGCAGCAATACTGTGGGACTAGCGGGGGATTGGGAGCAGTTCTTC. It is translated as CASSNTVGLAGDWEQFF.

J is TRBJ2-7 and V is TRBV9; either TRBD1 or TRBD2 may supply D (5 bases each). Trimming left V 4 bases short and J 0 bases short, with 11 bases between. Germline V lookup: CDR1 SGDLS, CDR2 YYNGEE. The CDR3 runs to 14 residues. In DNA, the CDR3 is TGTGCCAGCAGCCGGTGGGGGACCTCCTACGAGCAGTACTTC. Its protein is CASSRWGTSYEQYF.

The V call is TRBV5-3, the J call TRBJ2-7; 10 bases match TRBD1. TRBV5-3 is sorted into the ORF group, with uncertain function. V was pared by 4 bases and J by 4 bases, with 26 bases of the junction left unmatched. There are 21 residues in the CDR3. The DNA of the CDR3 is TGTGCCAGAAGCCCTATTTTTACCCCGGGACAGGGGCACGTGAAGGAGTACGAGCAGTACTTC. Protein: CARSPIFTPGQGHVKEYEQYF.

This chain joins TRBV30 and TRBJ2-6; D possibly corresponds to TRBD1 (5 bases). From germline, CDR1 is GTSNPN and CDR2 SVGIG (reference sequence). The V end lost 2 bases, the J end lost 1 base, and 12 bases lay between the germline ends. The CDR3 has 16 residues. The CDR3 is CAWSFQGFSGANVLTF. The CDR3 nucleotides read TGTGCCTGGAGTTTTCAGGGTTTTTCTGGGGCCAACGTCCTGACTTTC.

V gene TRBV5-5 combines with J gene TRBJ2-5, with D tentatively TRBD1 (6 bases). The ends were cut back, 3 bases at V and 0 bases at J, with 15 bases in the middle. CDR1 is SGHKS and CDR2 is YYEKEE in the germline V gene (reference sequence). The CDR3 loop spans 16 amino acids. DNA for the CDR3: TGTGCCAGCAGCTCTGGGACAAACATGTACCAAGAGACCCAGTACTTC. Its translation is CASSSGTNMYQETQYF.

The chain links TRBV10-3 to TRBJ2-1, with 9 bases lining up with TRBD2. This CDR3 is built from 16 residues. V lost 0 bases and J lost 2; bases outside the gene matches: 2. Germline CDR1 and CDR2: ENHRY and SYGVKD. This chain's CDR3 is CAISESEREAYNEQFF. In DNA, the CDR3 is TGTGCCATCAGTGAGTCGGAGCGGGAGGCCTACAATGAGCAGTTCTTC.

As regards this clone: One end of the junction does not line up with germline, which may come from a read error. The same CDR3 also results from other DNA sequences found in this sample. This rearrangement joins TRBV6-6 to TRBJ2-7; D gene ambiguous. Germline CDR1 MNHNY, CDR2 SVGAGI (reference sequence). This CDR3 contains 14 residues. The CDR3 here is CASSSVRFVYEQYF. The CDR3, as DNA: TGTGCCAGCAGTTCCGTGAGGTTTGTCTACGAGCAATACTTC.

The chain uses TRBV27 and TRBJ2-3; a weak D match, TRBD2 (6 bases). The CDR3 is 14 amino acids. CDR1 and CDR2 (germline): MNHEY, SMNVEV (reference sequence). The V end was cut by 7 bases, the J end by 0 bases, with 11 bases between. CDR3 in DNA: TGTGCCAGCACTCCAGCGGGCAGCACAGATACGCAGTATTTT. Its translation is CASTPAGSTDTQYF.

Notes on this clone: The identical CDR3 is also encoded by other nucleotide sequences in the sample. This chain links TRBV7-8 with TRBJ2-1; D may be TRBD1 (5 bases). Germline CDR1 and CDR2: SGHVS and FQNEAQ. Trimming took 1 base from V and 4 from J, leaving 5 bases between them. The CDR3 sequence is 13 residues long. CDR3 DNA: TGTGCCAGCAGCTTAGGACAGTACAATGAGCAGTTCTTC. Translating it yields CASSLGQYNEQFF. Variable domain in full (rest from reference TRBV7-8 and TRBJ2-1): GAGVSQSPRYKVAKRGQDVALRCDPISGHVSLFWYQQALGQGPEFLTYFQNEAQLDKSGLPSDRFFAERPEGSVSTLKIQRTQQEDSAVYLCASSLGQYNEQFFGPGTRLTVL.

This chain uses TRBV7-2 with TRBJ2-1; D is uncertain. V lost 2 bases, J lost 2 bases, and 7 bases lay in between. CDR3 length: 14 residues. Germline values: CDR1 SGHTA, CDR2 FQGNSA. The DNA of the CDR3 is TGTGCCAGCAGCTTACGTAGGGCCTACAATGAGCAGTTCTTC. Translating it yields CASSLRRAYNEQFF.

As concerns this clone: This same CDR3 is encoded by further DNA sequences in the sample. V is TRBV5-1 and J is TRBJ1-2, with 9 bases fitting TRBD1. Germline CDR1 and CDR2: SGHRS and YFSETQ. This CDR3 has 14 residues. The V gene end was trimmed by 3 bases and the J gene end by 8 bases; junction bases not matched to a gene: 8. CDR3 in amino acids: CASSSPGQGDGYTF. As DNA, the CDR3 is TGCGCCAGCAGCTCACCGGGACAGGGAGACGGCTACACCTTC.

Regarding this clone: Other DNA sequences of this sample code for an identical CDR3. The chain joins TRBV6-5 to TRBJ2-1; D may be TRBD1 (5 bases). Between the trimmed V and J ends, which lost 0 bases and 4 bases, there was a span of 13 bases. The CDR3 totals 16 residues. Germline loops: CDR1 MNHEY, CDR2 SVGAGI. The CDR3 coding sequence is TGTGCCAGCAGTTACTCGATAGGGGAAAGGTACAATGAGCAGTTCTTC. It encodes CASSYSIGERYNEQFF.

With respect to this clone: The sample contains more than one DNA sequence encoding this CDR3. The V gene is TRBV4-1, the J gene TRBJ2-3; D call uncertain. The V end was cut by 1 base, the J end by 2 bases, with 7 bases between. Per the germline V gene, CDR1 is MGHRA and CDR2 is YSYEKL. The CDR3 runs to 14 residues. The CDR3 loop is CASSQVGLTDTQYF. In DNA form, the CDR3 reads TGCGCCAGCAGCCAAGTGGGCCTCACAGATACGCAGTATTTT.

The J gene is TRBJ1-1, the V gene TRBV5-4; D may be TRBD1 (5 bases). Looked up from germline, CDR1 is SGHNT and CDR2 is YYREEE (reference sequence). Trimming shortened V by 0 bases and J by 7 bases, and 16 bases separated the two germline ends. This CDR3 has 15 residues. This CDR3 reads CASSLVGGVEDEAFF. DNA for the CDR3: TGTGCCAGCAGCTTGGTGGGGGGGGTGGAGGATGAAGCTTTCTTT.

The V gene is TRBV6-5, the J gene TRBJ2-7, with D perhaps being TRBD1 or TRBD2 (5 bases each). The V gene's germline CDR1 is MNHEY and CDR2 SVGAGI. The CDR3 totals 16 residues. The V end lost 0 bases, the J end lost 2 bases, and 14 bases lay between the germline ends. CDR3 in DNA: TGTGCCAGCAGTTACTCGGGGACCAGAGGGCCCTACGAGCAGTACTTC. Protein: CASSYSGTRGPYEQYF.